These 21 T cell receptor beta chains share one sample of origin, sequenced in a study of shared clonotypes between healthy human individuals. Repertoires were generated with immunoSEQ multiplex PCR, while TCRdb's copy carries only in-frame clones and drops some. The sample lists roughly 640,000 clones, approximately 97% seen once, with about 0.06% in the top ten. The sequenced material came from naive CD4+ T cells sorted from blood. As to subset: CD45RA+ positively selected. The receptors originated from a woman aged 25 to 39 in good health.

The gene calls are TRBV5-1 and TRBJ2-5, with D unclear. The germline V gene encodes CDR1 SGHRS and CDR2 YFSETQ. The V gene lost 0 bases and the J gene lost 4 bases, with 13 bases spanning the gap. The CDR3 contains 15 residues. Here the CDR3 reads CASSLASSPRETQYF. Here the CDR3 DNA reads TGCGCCAGCAGCTTGGCGTCGAGTCCCCGAGAGACCCAGTACTTC.

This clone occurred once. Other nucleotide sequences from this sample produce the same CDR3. CDR3 nucleotide sequence: TGTGCCAGCAGTTTATTCCAGGGGGCCAGCACAGATACGCAGTATTTT. It specifies CASSLFQGASTDTQYF. This chain joins TRBV28 and TRBJ2-3; 8 nucleotides match TRBD1. V dropped 1 base and J dropped 0; count of bases not matched to a gene: 3. Germline V gene sequence: CDR1 MDHEN, CDR2 SYDVKM. The length of the CDR3 is 16 residues.

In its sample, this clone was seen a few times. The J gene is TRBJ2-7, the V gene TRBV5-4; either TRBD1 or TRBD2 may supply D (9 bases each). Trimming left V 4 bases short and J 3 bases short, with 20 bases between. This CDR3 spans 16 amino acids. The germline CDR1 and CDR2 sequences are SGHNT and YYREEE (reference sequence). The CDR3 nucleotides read TGTGCCAGCAGCGCGGGAGGGACAGGGAGAAACTACGAGCAGTACTTC. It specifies CASSAGGTGRNYEQYF.

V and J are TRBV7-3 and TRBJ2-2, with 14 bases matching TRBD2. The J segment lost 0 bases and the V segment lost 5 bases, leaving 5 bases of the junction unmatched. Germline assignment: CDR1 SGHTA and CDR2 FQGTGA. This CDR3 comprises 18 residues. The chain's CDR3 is CASSRGLAGAANTGELFF. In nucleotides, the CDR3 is TGTGCCAGCAGCCGGGGACTAGCGGGAGCCGCGAACACCGGGGAGCTGTTTTTT.

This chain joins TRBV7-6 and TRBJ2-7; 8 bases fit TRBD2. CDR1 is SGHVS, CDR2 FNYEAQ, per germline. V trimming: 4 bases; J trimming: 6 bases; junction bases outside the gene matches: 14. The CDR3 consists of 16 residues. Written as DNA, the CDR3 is TGTGCCAGCAGCTGGGGGCTGGCGGGAGGCTTGAGCGAGCAGTACTTC. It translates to CASSWGLAGGLSEQYF.

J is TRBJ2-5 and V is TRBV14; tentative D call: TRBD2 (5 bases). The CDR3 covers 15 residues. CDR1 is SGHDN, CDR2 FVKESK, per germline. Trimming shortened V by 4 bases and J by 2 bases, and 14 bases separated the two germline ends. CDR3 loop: CASSPLGREQETQYF. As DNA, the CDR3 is TGTGCCAGCAGCCCTCTAGGACGGGAACAAGAGACCCAGTACTTC.

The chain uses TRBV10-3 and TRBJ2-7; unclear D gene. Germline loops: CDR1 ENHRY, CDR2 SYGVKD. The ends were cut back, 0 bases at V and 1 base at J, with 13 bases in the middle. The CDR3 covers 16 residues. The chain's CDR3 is CAISESIGRDSYEQYF. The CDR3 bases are TGTGCCATCAGTGAGTCTATCGGGCGCGATTCCTACGAGCAGTACTTC.

The CDR3 bases are TGTGCCTGGAGTGGAGCGGACCCCTGGGAGCAGTACTTC. Protein: CAWSGADPWEQYF. The gene calls are TRBV30 and TRBJ2-7; D is possibly TRBD2 (5 bases). Germline V gene sequence: CDR1 GTSNPN, CDR2 SVGIG (reference sequence). The V and J ends lost 1 base and 7 bases respectively, with 14 bases between them. The CDR3 length is 13 residues.

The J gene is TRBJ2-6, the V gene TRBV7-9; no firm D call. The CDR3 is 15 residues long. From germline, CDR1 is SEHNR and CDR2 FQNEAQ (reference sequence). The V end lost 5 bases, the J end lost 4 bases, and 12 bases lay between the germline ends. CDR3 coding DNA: TGTGCCAGCAGCCCCCCCCGGGCAGGGGCCAACGTCCTGACTTTC. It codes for CASSPPRAGANVLTF.

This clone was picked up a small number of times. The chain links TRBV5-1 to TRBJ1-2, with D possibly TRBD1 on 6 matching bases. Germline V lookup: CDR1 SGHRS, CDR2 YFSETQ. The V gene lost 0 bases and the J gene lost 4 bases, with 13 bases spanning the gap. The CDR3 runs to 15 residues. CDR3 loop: CASSLGLRGGYGYTF. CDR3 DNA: TGCGCCAGCAGCTTGGGCCTCAGGGGTGGCTATGGCTACACCTTC.

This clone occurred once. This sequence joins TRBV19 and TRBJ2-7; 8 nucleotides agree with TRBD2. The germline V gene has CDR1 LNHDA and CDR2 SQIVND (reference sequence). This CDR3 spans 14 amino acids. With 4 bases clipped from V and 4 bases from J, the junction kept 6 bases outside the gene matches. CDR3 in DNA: TGTGCCAGTAGTAAAGCGGGAGATCGGTACGAGCAGTACTTC. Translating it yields CASSKAGDRYEQYF.

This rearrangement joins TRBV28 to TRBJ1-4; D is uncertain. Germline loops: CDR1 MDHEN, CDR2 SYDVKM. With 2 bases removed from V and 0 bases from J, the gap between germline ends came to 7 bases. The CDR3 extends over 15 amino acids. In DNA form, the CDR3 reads TGTGCCAGCAGTTTAGACGGTGCAACTAATGAAAAACTGTTTTTT. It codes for CASSLDGATNEKLFF.

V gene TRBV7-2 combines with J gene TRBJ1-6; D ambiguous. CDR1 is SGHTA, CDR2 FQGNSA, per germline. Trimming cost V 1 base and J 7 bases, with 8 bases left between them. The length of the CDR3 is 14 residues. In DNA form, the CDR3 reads TGTGCCAGCAGCTTAGAGGTGGGAAATTCACCCCTCCACTTT. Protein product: CASSLEVGNSPLHF. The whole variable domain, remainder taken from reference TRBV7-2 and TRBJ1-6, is GAGVSQSPSNKVTEKGKDVELRCDPISGHTALYWYRQSLGQGLEFLIYFQGNSAPDKSGLPSDRFSAERTGGSVSTLTIQRTQQEDSAVYLCASSLEVGNSPLHFGNGTRLTVT.

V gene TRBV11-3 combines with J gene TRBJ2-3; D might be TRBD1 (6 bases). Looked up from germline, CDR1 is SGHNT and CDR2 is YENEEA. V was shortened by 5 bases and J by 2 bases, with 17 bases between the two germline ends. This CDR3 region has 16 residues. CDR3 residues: CASSVGTSLSTDTQYF. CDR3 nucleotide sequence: TGTGCCAGCAGCGTCGGGACAAGCCTCTCCACAGATACGCAGTATTTT. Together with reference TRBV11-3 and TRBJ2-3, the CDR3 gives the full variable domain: EAGVVQSPRYKIIEKKQPVAFWCNPISGHNTLYWYLQNLGQGPELLIRYENEEAVDDSQLPKDRFSAERLKGVDSTLKIQPAELGDSAVYLCASSVGTSLSTDTQYFGPGTRLTVL.

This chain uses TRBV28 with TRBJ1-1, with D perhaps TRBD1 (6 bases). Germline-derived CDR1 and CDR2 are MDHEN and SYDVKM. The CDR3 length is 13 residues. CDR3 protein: CATAGPGAFLTFF. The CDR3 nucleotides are TGTGCGACTGCCGGCCCAGGGGCCTTTTTAACTTTCTTT.

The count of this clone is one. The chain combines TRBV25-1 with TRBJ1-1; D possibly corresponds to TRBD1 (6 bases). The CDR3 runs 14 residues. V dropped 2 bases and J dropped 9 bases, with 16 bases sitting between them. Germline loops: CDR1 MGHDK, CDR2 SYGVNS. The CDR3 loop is CASSEGGANRKAFF. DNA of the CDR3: TGTGCCAGCAGTGAAGGGGGGGCAAATCGAAAAGCTTTCTTT.

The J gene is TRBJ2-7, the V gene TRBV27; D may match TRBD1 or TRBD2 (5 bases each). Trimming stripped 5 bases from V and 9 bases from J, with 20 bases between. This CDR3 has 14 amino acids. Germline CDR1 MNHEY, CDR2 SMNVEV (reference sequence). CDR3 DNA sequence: TGTGCCAGCAGTAAAGAGGGACGTAACTCCGGGCAGTACTTC. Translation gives CASSKEGRNSGQYF.

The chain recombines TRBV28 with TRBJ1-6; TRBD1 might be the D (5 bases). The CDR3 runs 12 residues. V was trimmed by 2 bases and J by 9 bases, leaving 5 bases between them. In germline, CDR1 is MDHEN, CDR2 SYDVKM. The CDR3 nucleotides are TGTGCCAGCAGTTTACAGGGTTCACCCCTCCACTTT. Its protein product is CASSLQGSPLHF.

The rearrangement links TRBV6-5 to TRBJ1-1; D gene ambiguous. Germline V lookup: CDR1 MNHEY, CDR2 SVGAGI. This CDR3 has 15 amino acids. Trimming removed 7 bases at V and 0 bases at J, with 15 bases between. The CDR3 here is CASTRGALMNTEAFF. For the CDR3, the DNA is TGTGCCAGCACCCGAGGTGCCCTCATGAACACTGAAGCTTTCTTT.

CDR3 sequence: CASSRGGVEQYF. The DNA of the CDR3 is TGCGCCAGCAGCCGGGGTGGCGTCGAGCAGTACTTC. The V and J genes are TRBV5-1 and TRBJ2-7; TRBD2 might be the D (5 bases). Germline V gene data show CDR1 as SGHRS and CDR2 as YFSETQ. CDR3 length: 12 residues. V dropped 4 bases and J dropped 6 bases, with 11 bases sitting between them.

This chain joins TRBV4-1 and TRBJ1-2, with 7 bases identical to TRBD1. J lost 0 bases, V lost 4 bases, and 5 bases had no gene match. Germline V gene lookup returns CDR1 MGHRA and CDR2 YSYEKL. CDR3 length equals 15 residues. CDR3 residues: CASSRGQDPNYGYTF. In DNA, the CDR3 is TGCGCCAGCAGCCGCGGACAGGACCCTAACTATGGCTACACCTTC.